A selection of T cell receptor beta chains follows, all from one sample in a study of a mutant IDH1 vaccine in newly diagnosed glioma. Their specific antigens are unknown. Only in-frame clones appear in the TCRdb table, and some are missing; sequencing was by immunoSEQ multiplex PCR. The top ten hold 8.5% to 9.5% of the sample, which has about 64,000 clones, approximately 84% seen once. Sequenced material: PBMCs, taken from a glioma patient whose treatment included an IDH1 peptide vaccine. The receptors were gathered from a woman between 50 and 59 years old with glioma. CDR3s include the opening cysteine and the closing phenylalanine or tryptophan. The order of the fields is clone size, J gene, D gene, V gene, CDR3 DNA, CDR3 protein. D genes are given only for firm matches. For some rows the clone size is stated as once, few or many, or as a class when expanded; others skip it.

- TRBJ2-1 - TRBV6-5 TGTGTTCCAGTCTCCTACAATGAGCAGTTCTTC CVPVSYNEQFF
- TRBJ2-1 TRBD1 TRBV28 TGTGCCAGCAGTTCGAGCACCGGGACAGGTCGAAGGGGTGAGCAGTTCTTC CASSSSTGTGRRGEQFF
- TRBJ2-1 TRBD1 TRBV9 TGTGCCAGCGGCCGGGACAGGGAGTTCTTC CASGRDREFF
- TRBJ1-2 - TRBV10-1 TGCGCCAGCATGGGTAGGGTGGACTATGGCTACACCTTC CASMGRVDYGYTF
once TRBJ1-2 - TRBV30 TGTGCCTGGAGTGTAAGCGGTGGCTACACCTTC CAWSVSGGYTF
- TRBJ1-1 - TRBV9 TGTGCCAGCAGCGTAGTTGGGAGTGGGGGTCCTGAAGCTTTCTTT CASSVVGSGGPEAFF
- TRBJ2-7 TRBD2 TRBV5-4 TGTGCCAGCAGCTTGGAGCGGGGGGCCTCCTACGAGCAGTACTTC CASSLERGASYEQYF
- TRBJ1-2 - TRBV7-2 TGTGCCAGCAGCCGGTCCAAGGGTAGTTCGGGAAACTATGGCTACACCTTC CASSRSKGSSGNYGYTF
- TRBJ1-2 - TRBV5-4 TGTGCCAGCAGCTTTCAGGCCGCAGGGAGTGGCTACACCTTC CASSFQAAGSGYTF
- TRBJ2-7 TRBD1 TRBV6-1 TGTGCCAGCAGGCTCAACAGGGGTTCTTTAAGCGAGCAGTACTTC CASRLNRGSLSEQYF
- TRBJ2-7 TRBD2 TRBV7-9 TGTGCCAGCAGCCCTAGCGGGGGAATTTACGAGCAGTACTTC CASSPSGGIYEQYF
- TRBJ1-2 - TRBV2 TGTGCCAGCGCAATCCAGGGTTCGGTGGGTGGCTACACCTTC CASAIQGSVGGYTF
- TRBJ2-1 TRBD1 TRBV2 TGTGCCAGCAGTGAGTCCCCGGTCGGCAGGGGGAGATACAATGAGCAGTTCTTC CASSESPVGRGRYNEQFF
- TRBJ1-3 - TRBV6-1 TGTGCCAGCAGTGAACTGCCAGGCGTTTCTGGAAACACCATATATTTT CASSELPGVSGNTIYF
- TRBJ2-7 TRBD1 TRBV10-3 TGTGCCATGGCCTGGGACAGGGGTTACGAGCAGTACTTC CAMAWDRGYEQYF
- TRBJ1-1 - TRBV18 TGTGCCAGCTCACCAATGACAGCGGCGAGCACTGAAGCTTTCTTT CASSPMTAASTEAFF
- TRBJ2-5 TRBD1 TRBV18 TGTGCCAGCTCCCGGGACAGTAAAGAGACCCAGTACTTC CASSRDSKETQYF
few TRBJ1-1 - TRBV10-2 TGCGCCAGCAGAAGAGGGCCAAACACGAACACTGAAGCTTTCTTT CASRRGPNTNTEAFF
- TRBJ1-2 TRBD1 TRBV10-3 TGTGCCACCCGGGACAGGGAGAACTATGGCTACACCTTC CATRDRENYGYTF
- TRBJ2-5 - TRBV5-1 TGCGCCAGCAGCTTGGTTGGCGGGTTGGAGACCCAGTACTTC CASSLVGGLETQYF
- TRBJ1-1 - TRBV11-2 TGTGCCAGCAGCTTAGCAGCGGGGAAGGCAGCTTTCTTT CASSLAAGKAAFF
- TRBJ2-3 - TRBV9 TGTGCCAGCAGCGATACAGGAGGGTGGGATACGCAGTATTTT CASSDTGGWDTQYF
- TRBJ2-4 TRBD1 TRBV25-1 TGTGCCAGCCAGGGGGCGGGAGCCAAAAACATTCAGTACTTC CASQGAGAKNIQYF
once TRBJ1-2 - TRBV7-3 TGTGCCAGCAGCTACCGGGACGGAGGTGGCTACACCTTC CASSYRDGGGYTF
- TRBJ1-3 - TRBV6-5 TGTGCCAGCATCCAAGGAAACACCATATATTTT CASIQGNTIYF
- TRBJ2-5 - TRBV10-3 TGTGCCATCAGTGAGTTTTCGGGAGAGACCCAGTACTTC CAISEFSGETQYF
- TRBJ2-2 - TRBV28 TGTGCCAGCAGTTTCTTTATCAACACCGGGGAGCTGTTTTTT CASSFFINTGELFF
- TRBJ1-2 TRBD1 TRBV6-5 TGTGCCAGCAGTTCCCGGGACAGCTATGGCTACACCTTC CASSSRDSYGYTF
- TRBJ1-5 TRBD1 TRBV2 TGTGCCAGCAGGGCCGGGACAGGGGGGAATCAGCCCCAGCATTTT CASRAGTGGNQPQHF
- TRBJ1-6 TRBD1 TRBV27 TGTGCCAGCAGCTTCCTACAGGGGGCGAGTTCACCCCTCCACTTT CASSFLQGASSPLHF
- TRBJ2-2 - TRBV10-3 TGTGCCATCAGTGAGTCGGGACATTCCACCGGGGAGCTGTTTTTT CAISESGHSTGELFF
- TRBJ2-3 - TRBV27 TGTGCCAGCAGTTTGCCCAGCTTTAGCACAGATACGCAGTATTTT CASSLPSFSTDTQYF
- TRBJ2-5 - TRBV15 TGTGCCACCAGCAGAGAGGGCTCATCTCAAGAGACCCAGTACTTC CATSREGSSQETQYF
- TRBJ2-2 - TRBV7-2 TGTGCCAGCAGCTTTCAACCCCTCGGGGAGCTGTTTTTT CASSFQPLGELFF
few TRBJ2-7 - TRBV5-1 TGCGCCAGCAGCTTGGATTCCCGCGGGCTCGAGCAGTACTTC CASSLDSRGLEQYF
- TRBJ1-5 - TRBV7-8 TGTGCCAGCAGCTTTAAGGTTGAGCAGCCCCAGCATTTT CASSFKVEQPQHF
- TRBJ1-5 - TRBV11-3 TGTGCCAGCAGCTTAGGAGGATATAGCAATCAGCCCCAGCATTTT CASSLGGYSNQPQHF
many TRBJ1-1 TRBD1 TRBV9 TGTGCCAGCAGCGTCGATATACCAGGGGGTTCGAACACTGAAGCTTTCTTT CASSVDIPGGSNTEAFF
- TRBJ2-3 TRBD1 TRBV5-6 TGTGCCAGCAGCTTGGCCGGGGACAGGGGGCGGGATACGCAGTATTTT CASSLAGDRGRDTQYF
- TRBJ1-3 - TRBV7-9 TGTGCCAGCAGCTCCCTTGTAGTCTCTGGAAACACCATATATTTT CASSSLVVSGNTIYF
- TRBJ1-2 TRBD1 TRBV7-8 TGTGCCAGCAGCCGAGCGGACAGGGTCTATGGCTACACCTTC CASSRADRVYGYTF
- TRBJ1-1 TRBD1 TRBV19 TGTGCCAGTGGGGCCAGGGGGGCTTTCTTT CASGARGAFF
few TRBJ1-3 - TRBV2 TGTGCCAGGACCAAGCGCGGAGTGAGCTCTGGAAACACCATATATTTT CARTKRGVSSGNTIYF